The 20 T cell receptor beta chains below were found in one sample sequenced in a study of blood T cell repertoires in COVID-19. The method was immunoSEQ multiplex PCR; TCRdb's version includes in-frame clones alone and lacks a portion of them. The repertoire holds more than 200,000 clones, with 84% as singletons. Input material: PBMCs or T cells enriched from blood (not recorded which). The receptors originated from a man aged 55 to 70 who had recovered from COVID-19.

The gene calls are TRBV7-2 and TRBJ2-1; D unresolved. V was clipped by 2 bases and J by 0 bases, with 5 bases between them. The CDR3 sequence is 14 residues long. Looked up from germline, CDR1 is SGHTA and CDR2 is FQGNSA. This CDR3 is CASSLHSSYNEQFF. DNA for the CDR3: TGTGCCAGCAGCTTACATAGCTCCTACAATGAGCAGTTCTTC. Variable domain in full (rest from reference TRBV7-2 and TRBJ2-1): GAGVSQSPSNKVTEKGKDVELRCDPISGHTALYWYRQSLGQGLEFLIYFQGNSAPDKSGLPSDRFSAERTGGSVSTLTIQRTQQEDSAVYLCASSLHSSYNEQFFGPGTRLTVL.

The chain carries TRBV6-4 and TRBJ2-1; no firm D call. This CDR3 region has 13 residues. CDR1 MRHNA and CDR2 SNTAGT come from the germline V gene. V was trimmed by 3 bases and J by 9 bases, leaving 12 bases between them. DNA of the CDR3: TGTGCCAGCAGTGAATATCAGACTCTTGAGCAGTTCTTC. This translates into CASSEYQTLEQFF.

The V call is TRBV18, the J call TRBJ1-3, with 12 bases that match TRBD1. V dropped 2 bases and J dropped 4; count of bases not matched to a gene: 6. CDR3 length equals 17 residues. The V gene's germline CDR1 is KGHSH and CDR2 LQKENI. For the CDR3, the DNA is TGTGCCAGCTCACCAGAGGGACAGGGGGCTTCCGGAAACACCATATATTTT. Amino acid sequence: CASSPEGQGASGNTIYF.

V usage is TRBV5-1 and J usage is TRBJ2-7; a weak D match, TRBD1 (6 bases). Looked up from germline, CDR1 is SGHRS and CDR2 is YFSETQ. The CDR3 has 13 amino acids. V lost 4 bases and J 6 bases, leaving 14 bases between the germline ends. The CDR3 sequence is CASSIKQGVEQYF. The CDR3 DNA follows: TGCGCCAGCAGCATCAAACAGGGCGTCGAGCAGTACTTC.

The CDR3 coding sequence is TGTGCCAGCAGGCTTGGACAGGGGATCTATAATTCACCCCTCCACTTT. It yields the protein CASRLGQGIYNSPLHF. This chain connects TRBV28 to TRBJ1-6, with 9 bases that match TRBD1. The trim removed 6 bases at V and 3 bases at J, leaving 6 bases unmatched. Germline CDR1 reads MDHEN; CDR2 reads SYDVKM. The CDR3 sequence is 16 residues long.

This clone was counted a few times. This specimen includes other DNA sequences encoding the same CDR3. The chain joins TRBV4-1 to TRBJ2-7; 7 nucleotides align to TRBD1. Germline lookup yields CDR1 MGHRA and CDR2 YSYEKL. Trimming took 1 base from V and 2 from J; bases not matched to a gene: 8. The length of the CDR3 is 16 residues. The CDR3 DNA is TGCGCCAGCAGCCAAGGTCCCGACAGGGCCACCTACGAGCAGTACTTC. Translation gives CASSQGPDRATYEQYF.

The chain joins TRBV19 to TRBJ1-1; TRBD1 agrees at 7 bases. The CDR3 length is 14 residues. CDR1 and CDR2 (germline): LNHDA, SQIVND (reference sequence). After removal of 5 bases from V and 8 bases from J, the junction contained 11 bases not matched to a gene. The CDR3 is CASSSTPGGREAFF. The CDR3 DNA is TGTGCCAGTAGTTCGACTCCAGGGGGACGGGAAGCTTTCTTT.

V gene TRBV6-5 combines with J gene TRBJ2-3; D call uncertain. The V end lost 6 bases, the J end lost 3 bases, and 7 bases lay between the germline ends. This CDR3 spans 12 amino acids. CDR1 is MNHEY, CDR2 SVGAGI, per germline. CDR3 nucleotides: TGTGCCAGCAGCCCGTCGACAGATACGCAGTATTTT. Translation gives CASSPSTDTQYF.

The rearrangement uses TRBV7-9 and TRBJ2-1, with 8 bases lining up with TRBD1. CDR1 SEHNR and CDR2 FQNEAQ come from the germline V gene (reference sequence). The CDR3 has 14 amino acids. Trimming at V came to 4 bases and at J to 7 bases, leaving 6 bases not matched to a gene. As DNA, the CDR3 is TGTGCCAGCAGCTCCGGAGACAGGGGAAATGAGCAGTTCTTC. It encodes CASSSGDRGNEQFF.

Points on this clone: The sample holds other DNA sequences that translate to the same CDR3. The chain recombines TRBV12-3 or TRBV12-4 with TRBJ2-5; no definite D call. This CDR3 region has 12 residues. V was pared by 5 bases and J by 4 bases, with 8 bases between. The CDR3 bases are TGTGCCAGCAGTCCAGCAGGAGAGACCCAGTACTTC. Translation: CASSPAGETQYF.

The chain has TRBV14 and TRBJ1-6; possibly TRBD1 for D (5 bases). Looked up from germline, CDR1 is SGHDN and CDR2 is FVKESK. This CDR3 contains 15 residues. The V end was cut by 1 base, the J end by 6 bases, with 10 bases between. The CDR3 reads CASSQVGQGNSPLHF. CDR3 bases: TGTGCCAGCAGCCAAGTTGGGCAGGGTAATTCACCCCTCCACTTT.

This clone was counted a few times. This chain joins TRBV2 and TRBJ2-1; no clear D. This CDR3 is 13 amino acids long. Germline loops: CDR1 SNHLY, CDR2 FYNNEI. V was clipped by 3 bases and J by 6 bases, with 9 bases between them. Here the CDR3 DNA reads TGTGCCAGCAGTGAGCGTCTGTTCAATGAGCAGTTCTTC. Translation gives CASSERLFNEQFF.

The chain is built from TRBV7-2 and TRBJ1-3; no definite D call. This CDR3 has 17 amino acids. Germline-derived CDR1 and CDR2 are SGHTA and FQGNSA. V lost 1 base to trimming and J lost 3 bases, with 16 bases between them. The CDR3 loop is CASSLGRRGQGGNTIYF. The CDR3 bases are TGTGCCAGCAGCTTAGGTCGGCGAGGGCAAGGTGGAAACACCATATATTTT.

V is TRBV7-9 and J is TRBJ2-2; D is unresolved. V was trimmed by 8 bases and J by 0 bases, leaving 7 bases between them. Germline-derived CDR1 and CDR2 are SEHNR and FQNEAQ (reference sequence). CDR3 length equals 13 residues. The CDR3 DNA sequence: TGTGCCAGCCCACAAGCGAACACCGGGGAGCTGTTTTTT. Encoded protein: CASPQANTGELFF.

The rearrangement uses TRBV7-9 and TRBJ2-3; 10 nucleotides match TRBD1. V was pared by 2 bases and J by 4 bases, with 3 bases of the junction left unmatched. The CDR3 is made up of 15 amino acids. Germline lookup yields CDR1 SEHNR and CDR2 FQNEAQ (reference sequence). CDR3 sequence reads: CASSLRDRGSDTQYF. For the CDR3, the DNA is TGTGCCAGCAGCTTACGGGACAGGGGCTCAGATACGCAGTATTTT.

The gene calls are TRBV6-5 and TRBJ2-5; maybe TRBD1 (5 bases). Looked up from germline, CDR1 is MNHEY and CDR2 is SVGAGI. Trimming stripped 6 bases from V and 5 bases from J, with 13 bases between. CDR3 length: 13 residues. CDR3: CASRPAGRETQYF. CDR3 nucleotides: TGTGCCAGCAGACCCGCAGGGCGCGAGACCCAGTACTTC.

The V gene is TRBV29-1, the J gene TRBJ1-1; D remains ambiguous. Trimming took off 4 bases at V and 1 base at J, with 13 bases between the two ends. The length of the CDR3 is 14 residues. Germline-derived CDR1 and CDR2 are SQVTM and ANQGSEA. This chain's CDR3 is CSVGEASWNTEAFF. The DNA for the CDR3 is TGCAGCGTTGGTGAGGCCAGCTGGAACACTGAAGCTTTCTTT.

The CDR3 reads CASSLAPTGGSETQYF. The CDR3 nucleotides are TGTGCCAGCAGCTTGGCCCCTACAGGGGGATCGGAGACCCAGTACTTC. The gene calls are TRBV5-5 and TRBJ2-5, with TRBD1 identical over 8 bases. The CDR3 sequence is 16 residues long. J was trimmed by 5 bases and V by 0 bases; bases with no gene match: 9. Germline CDR1 reads SGHKS; CDR2 reads YYEKEE (reference sequence).

This chain uses TRBV7-2 with TRBJ1-5, with 7 bases identical to TRBD1. The CDR3 sequence is 15 residues long. CDR1 is SGHTA, CDR2 FQGNSA, per germline. Losses at the gene ends were 3 bases for V and 6 bases for J; bases not matched to a gene: 8. CDR3 sequence (DNA): TGTGCCAGCAGCTTGTGGCAGGGGGTGGGTCAGCCCCAGCATTTT. This sequence encodes CASSLWQGVGQPQHF.

The chain is built from TRBV7-2 and TRBJ1-1; 7 bases map to TRBD1. The CDR3 spans 14 residues. The V gene end was trimmed by 1 base and the J gene end by 6 bases; junction bases not matched to a gene: 5. Germline V CDR1 and CDR2: SGHTA, FQGNSA. CDR3 protein: CASSLEGALAEAFF. In DNA form, the CDR3 reads TGTGCCAGCAGCTTAGAGGGGGCTCTGGCTGAAGCTTTCTTT.